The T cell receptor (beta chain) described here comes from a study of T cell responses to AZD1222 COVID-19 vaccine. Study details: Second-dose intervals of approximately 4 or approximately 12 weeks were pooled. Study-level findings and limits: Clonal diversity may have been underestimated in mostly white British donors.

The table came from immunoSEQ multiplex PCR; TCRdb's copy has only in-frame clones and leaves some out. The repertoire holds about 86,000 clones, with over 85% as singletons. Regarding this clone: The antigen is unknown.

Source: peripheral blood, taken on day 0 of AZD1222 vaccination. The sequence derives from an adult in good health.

In DNA form, the CDR3 reads TGTGCCAGCAGCTTGGCCATGTCAGATGGGCAAGGAAAACTGTTTTTT. This codes for CASSLAMSDGQGKLFF. J is TRBJ1-4 and V is TRBV5-5; the D is unclear. With 0 bases removed from V and 10 bases from J, the gap between germline ends came to 19 bases. Germline V gene sequence: CDR1 SGHKS, CDR2 YYEKEE (reference sequence). There are 16 residues in the CDR3.